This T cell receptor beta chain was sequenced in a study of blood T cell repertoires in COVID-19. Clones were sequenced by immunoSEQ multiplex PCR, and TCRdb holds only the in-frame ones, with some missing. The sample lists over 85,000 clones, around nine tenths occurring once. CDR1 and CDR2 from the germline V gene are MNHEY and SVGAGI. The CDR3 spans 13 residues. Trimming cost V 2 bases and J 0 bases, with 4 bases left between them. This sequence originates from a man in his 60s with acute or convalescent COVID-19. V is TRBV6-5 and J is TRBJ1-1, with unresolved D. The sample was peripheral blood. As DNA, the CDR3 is TGTGCCAGCAGTTACGGCATGAACACTGAAGCTTTCTTT. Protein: CASSYGMNTEAFF.